One and the same sample provided the 6 T cell receptor beta chains below, sequenced in a study of blood T cell repertoires in COVID-19. Using immunoSEQ multiplex PCR, the repertoire was profiled, and TCRdb retains in-frame clones only, with some absent. This sample has roughly 310,000 clones, with around 90% found just once. Sequencing used peripheral blood. Source of these receptors: a young woman with COVID-19, enrolled during active disease.

The CDR3 region is CASSLAGDTSGANVLTF. The CDR3 DNA reads as TGCGCCAGCAGCTTGGCAGGGGACACCTCTGGGGCCAACGTCCTGACTTTC. The chain recombines TRBV5-1 with TRBJ2-6; possible D gene TRBD1, 6 bases. Germline assignment: CDR1 SGHRS and CDR2 YFSETQ. Deletions cut 0 bases from V and 0 bases from J, with 10 bases between. The CDR3 totals 17 residues.

J is TRBJ1-2 and V is TRBV29-1; D gene ambiguous. The CDR3 is made up of 14 amino acids. V was clipped by 3 bases and J by 2 bases, with 13 bases between them. Germline V gene lookup returns CDR1 SQVTM and CDR2 ANQGSEA. Here the CDR3 reads CSVDAGVGNYGYTF. CDR3 nucleotide sequence: TGCAGCGTTGATGCGGGAGTCGGGAACTATGGCTACACCTTC.

V and J are TRBV27 and TRBJ1-1; 7 bases fit TRBD1. This CDR3 region has 14 residues. J gave up 0 bases and V 5 bases, and 3 bases lay outside the gene matches. The germline V gene encodes CDR1 MNHEY and CDR2 SMNVEV (reference sequence). CDR3 residues: CASSRQGLNTEAFF. For the CDR3, the DNA is TGTGCCAGCAGTAGACAGGGTTTGAACACTGAAGCTTTCTTT.

This clone was found once. The rearrangement joins TRBV7-8 to TRBJ2-7; D call uncertain. This CDR3 has 16 amino acids. Trimming removed 2 bases from V and 3 bases from J, with 17 bases in between. Germline lookup yields CDR1 SGHVS and CDR2 FQNEAQ. The CDR3 sequence: CASSLMASERSYEQYF. The CDR3, as DNA: TGTGCCAGCAGCTTAATGGCGTCGGAGAGAAGCTACGAGCAGTACTTC.

The chain has TRBV27 and TRBJ1-4; a weak D match, TRBD1 (5 bases). From germline, CDR1 is MNHEY and CDR2 SMNVEV (reference sequence). This CDR3 region has 15 residues. V was trimmed by 8 bases and J by 0 bases, leaving 13 bases between them. The CDR3 DNA reads TGTGCCAGCGCCCCTGTCAGGGCAACTAATGAAAAACTGTTTTTT. This codes for CASAPVRATNEKLFF.

The genes are TRBV14 and TRBJ2-1; D is unclear. V lost 0 bases and J 10 bases, leaving 25 bases between the germline ends. Germline CDR1 is SGHDN and CDR2 is FVKESK. This CDR3 has 18 residues. The CDR3 here is CASSQDMIGWQDPQEQFF. CDR3 bases: TGTGCCAGCAGCCAAGATATGATTGGCTGGCAAGATCCCCAAGAGCAGTTCTTC.